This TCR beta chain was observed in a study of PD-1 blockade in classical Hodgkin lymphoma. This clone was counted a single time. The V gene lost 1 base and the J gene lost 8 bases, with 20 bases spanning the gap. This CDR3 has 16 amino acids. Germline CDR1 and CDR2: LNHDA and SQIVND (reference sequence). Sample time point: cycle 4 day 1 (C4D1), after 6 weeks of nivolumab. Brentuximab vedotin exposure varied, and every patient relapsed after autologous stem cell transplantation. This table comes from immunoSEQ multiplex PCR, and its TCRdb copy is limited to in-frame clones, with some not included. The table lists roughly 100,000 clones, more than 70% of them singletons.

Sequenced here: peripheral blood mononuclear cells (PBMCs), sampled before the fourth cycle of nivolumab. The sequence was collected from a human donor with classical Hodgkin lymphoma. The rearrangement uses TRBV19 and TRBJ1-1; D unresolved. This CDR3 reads CASSIVVARNGREAFF. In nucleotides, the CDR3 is TGTGCCAGTAGTATAGTAGTCGCAAGGAACGGACGGGAAGCTTTCTTT. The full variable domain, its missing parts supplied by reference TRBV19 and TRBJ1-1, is DGGITQSPKYLFRKEGQNVTLSCEQNLNHDAMYWYRQDPGQGLRLIYYSQIVNDFQKGDIAEGYSVSREKKESFPLTVTSAQKNPTAFYLCASSIVVARNGREAFFGQGTRLTVV.